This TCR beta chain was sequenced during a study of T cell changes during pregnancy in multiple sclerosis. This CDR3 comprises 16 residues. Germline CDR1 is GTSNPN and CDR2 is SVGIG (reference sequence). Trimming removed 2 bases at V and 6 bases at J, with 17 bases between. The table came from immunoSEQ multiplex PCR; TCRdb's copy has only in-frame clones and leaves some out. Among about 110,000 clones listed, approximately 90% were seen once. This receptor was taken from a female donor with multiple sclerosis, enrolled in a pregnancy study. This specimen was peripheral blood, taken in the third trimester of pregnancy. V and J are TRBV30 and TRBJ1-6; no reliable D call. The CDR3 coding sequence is TGTGCCTGGAGTCCCAACCCGAACAGTCTTAATTCACCCCTCCACTTT. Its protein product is CAWSPNPNSLNSPLHF.